This T cell receptor beta chain was obtained from a study of chemoradiotherapy in HPV16-positive cancers. Study-wide background: Candidate HPV-specific T-cell clones and common TCR motifs came from functional assays in two HPV16-positive patients.

Study-wide results and caveats: For HPV16-positive patients, expanding HPV-responsive T cells associated with longer recurrence-free survival.

A remark on this clone: Its antigen is not identified.

Samples were taken several times over chemoradiotherapy. The CDR3 totals 13 residues. Germline V gene lookup returns CDR1 SGHTA and CDR2 FQGNSA. Deletions cut 5 bases from V and 6 bases from J, with 10 bases between. The table came from immunoSEQ multiplex PCR; TCRdb's copy has only in-frame clones and leaves some out. The data show 1,700 or so clones, with around 90% seen just once and 4.8% held by the top ten. J is TRBJ2-2 and V is TRBV7-2; D gene ambiguous. The sequence derives from a human donor with HPV-associated anogenital cancer. The sample here was tumor tissue, taken from a patient who underwent chemoradiotherapy. Here the CDR3 DNA reads TGTGCCAGCAGCCCCACTATTTCCGGGGAGCTGTTTTTT. This translates into CASSPTISGELFF.